The 22 T cell receptor beta chains below come from one sample, sequenced in a study of CD8 T cells in Susac syndrome. A quantity of about 0.5 to 1 ug RNA underwent reverse transcription using random hexamers. TCRdb re-analysed the immunoSEQ multiplex PCR reads in MiXCR, keeping a single row per CDR3 protein. This table has about 250,000 distinct CDR3 sequences, around 93% appearing once. Material: CD4+ T cells from PBMCs. Source of these receptors: a human donor with multiple sclerosis.

This clonotype was seen only a few times. The V call is TRBV6-1, the J call TRBJ2-2; D gene unclear. The CDR3 sequence is 14 residues long. Trimming removed 4 bases at V and 4 bases at J, with 10 bases between. The germline CDR1 and CDR2 sequences are MNHNS and SASEGT. CDR3 coding DNA: TGTGCCAGCAGTGGAGCTAGAAGCACCGGGGAGCTGTTTTTT. It encodes CASSGARSTGELFF.

The genes are TRBV20-1 and TRBJ2-1; perhaps TRBD2 as D (6 bases). V shed 0 bases and J shed 2 bases, with 20 bases lying between them. This CDR3 is built from 18 residues. The germline gives CDR1 DFQATT, CDR2 SNEGSKA (reference sequence). CDR3 nucleotides: TGCAGTGCTAGAGATCGGGTCTCTTGGGGGGAACCCTACAATGAGCAGTTCTTC. Translation: CSARDRVSWGEPYNEQFF.

The chain links TRBV6-1 to TRBJ2-6, with 10 bases fitting TRBD1. Germline CDR1 and CDR2: MNHNS and SASEGT. V trimming: 6 bases; J trimming: 2 bases; junction bases outside the gene matches: 7. The CDR3 loop spans 17 amino acids. The CDR3 DNA follows: TGTGCCAGCAGAAGAGGGACAGGGGTAGCTGGGGCCAACGTCCTGACTTTC. Encoded protein: CASRRGTGVAGANVLTF.

The chain is built from TRBV6-5 and TRBJ2-3; 9 bases are shared with TRBD1. CDR1 MNHEY and CDR2 SVGAGI come from the germline V gene. The CDR3 length is 17 residues. V shed 2 bases and J 6 bases; nucleotides not matched to a gene: 12. CDR3 amino acids: CASSYRRETGGDDTQYF. CDR3 DNA: TGTGCCAGCAGTTACCGCAGAGAAACAGGGGGCGATGATACGCAGTATTTT.

V usage is TRBV10-3 and J usage is TRBJ2-3, with TRBD2 matching 11 bases. CDR1 and CDR2 (germline): ENHRY, SYGVKD. The CDR3 runs 15 residues. V shed 5 bases and J 4 bases; nucleotides not matched to a gene: 5. The CDR3 sequence: CAISRTSGSADTQYF. CDR3 nucleotide sequence: TGTGCCATCAGTCGTACTAGCGGGAGCGCAGATACGCAGTATTTT.

CDR3 region: CSAREARMYQETQYF. CDR3 DNA: TGCAGTGCTAGAGAGGCGCGGATGTACCAAGAGACCCAGTACTTC. V and J are TRBV20-1 and TRBJ2-5; no reliable D call. Germline V gene lookup returns CDR1 DFQATT and CDR2 SNEGSKA (reference sequence). This CDR3 contains 15 residues. Trimming pared 0 bases from V and 0 bases from J, leaving 11 bases between.

The genes are TRBV9 and TRBJ1-3; D call uncertain. Between the trimmed V and J ends, which lost 4 bases and 2 bases, there was a span of 16 bases. This CDR3 region has 16 residues. The V gene's germline CDR1 is SGDLS and CDR2 YYNGEE. The CDR3 protein is CASSSPLGEAGNTIYF. The DNA of the CDR3 is TGTGCCAGCAGCTCCCCCCTCGGGGAAGCTGGAAACACCATATATTTT.

The chain couples TRBV13 to TRBJ2-3, with a possible D match to TRBD2 (5 bases). V lost 5 bases and J 1 base, leaving 13 bases between the germline ends. Looked up from germline, CDR1 is PRHDT and CDR2 is FYEKMQ (reference sequence). CDR3 size: 15 residues. The CDR3 sequence: CASSETRGGTDTQYF. CDR3 nucleotides: TGTGCCAGCAGCGAAACTAGAGGCGGCACAGATACGCAGTATTTT.

This rearrangement joins TRBV19 to TRBJ2-2; 9 nucleotides line up with TRBD1. V gave up 7 bases and J gave up 5 bases; unmatched junction bases: 14. This CDR3 contains 17 residues. The germline CDR1 and CDR2 sequences are LNHDA and SQIVND (reference sequence). This CDR3 is CASIHHLGTGPTGELFF. The CDR3 bases are TGTGCCAGTATTCATCACCTCGGGACAGGGCCAACCGGGGAGCTGTTTTTT. Full variable domain (outside the CDR3, taken from reference TRBV19 and TRBJ2-2): DGGITQSPKYLFRKEGQNVTLSCEQNLNHDAMYWYRQDPGQGLRLIYYSQIVNDFQKGDIAEGYSVSREKKESFPLTVTSAQKNPTAFYLCASIHHLGTGPTGELFFGEGSRLTVL.

V usage is TRBV7-2 and J usage is TRBJ2-5, with TRBD2 identical over 10 bases. There are 17 residues in the CDR3. With 2 bases clipped from V and 1 base from J, the junction kept 7 bases outside the gene matches. Germline CDR1 reads SGHTA; CDR2 reads FQGNSA. Here the CDR3 DNA reads TGTGCCAGCAGCTTAATCTTAGCGGGAGGCTTCCAAGAGACCCAGTACTTC. Protein product: CASSLILAGGFQETQYF.

V is TRBV3-1 and J is TRBJ2-3, with TRBD1 as a possible D gene (6 bases). This CDR3 spans 15 amino acids. V was pared by 1 base and J by 2 bases, with 10 bases between. Germline CDR1 and CDR2: LGHDT and YNNKEL (reference sequence). The CDR3 loop reads CASSQGTANTDTQYF. DNA for the CDR3: TGTGCCAGCAGCCAAGGGACAGCCAACACAGATACGCAGTATTTT.

The chain is built from TRBV29-1 and TRBJ2-1; D may be TRBD1 or TRBD2 (5 bases each). CDR3 length equals 15 residues. V was clipped by 2 bases and J by 8 bases, with 19 bases between them. Germline V lookup: CDR1 SQVTM, CDR2 ANQGSEA. DNA for the CDR3: TGCAGCGTTGAACTTTTCGGGGCCCTTTTCGATGAGCAGTTCTTC. Protein product: CSVELFGALFDEQFF.

The chain recombines TRBV6-5 with TRBJ1-4; the D gene is possibly TRBD1 (5 bases). Trimming took off 5 bases at V and 8 bases at J, with 18 bases between the two ends. The germline V gene has CDR1 MNHEY and CDR2 SVGAGI. The CDR3 is 15 residues long. The CDR3 sequence is CASSPPGTQGEKLFF. CDR3 sequence (DNA): TGTGCCAGCAGTCCTCCCGGGACCCAGGGCGAAAAACTGTTTTTT.

The V and J genes are TRBV7-2 and TRBJ2-3, with D perhaps matching TRBD2 (6 bases). Germline CDR1 is SGHTA and CDR2 is FQGNSA. The CDR3 runs 14 residues. V shed 7 bases and J shed 6 bases, with 17 bases lying between them. Here the CDR3 DNA reads TGTGCCAGCACCCTACCCGGGCTAGCGGATACGCAGTATTTT. Translation: CASTLPGLADTQYF.

This clonotype occurred once. The chain combines TRBV15 with TRBJ1-5; 7 bases align to TRBD1. V lost 4 bases and J lost 1; bases outside the gene matches: 7. Germline lookup yields CDR1 LNHNV and CDR2 YYDKDF (reference sequence). The CDR3 is made up of 16 amino acids. The CDR3 here is CATSKTGYGSNQPQHF. In DNA, the CDR3 is TGTGCCACCAGCAAGACAGGGTACGGAAGCAATCAGCCCCAGCATTTT.

V is TRBV7-9 and J is TRBJ2-7, with TRBD1 identical over 10 bases. The CDR3 covers 16 residues. In germline, CDR1 is SEHNR, CDR2 FQNEAQ (reference sequence). J gave up 3 bases and V 4 bases, and 9 bases lay outside the gene matches. Here the CDR3 DNA reads TGTGCCAGCAGCTCCGGGTTGGGACAGGGGCACTACGAGCAGTACTTC. As protein: CASSSGLGQGHYEQYF. The whole variable domain, remainder taken from reference TRBV7-9 and TRBJ2-7, is DTGVSQNPRHKITKRGQNVTFRCDPISEHNRLYWYRQTLGQGPEFLTYFQNEAQLEKSRLLSDRFSAERPKGSFSTLEIQRTEQGDSAMYLCASSSGLGQGHYEQYFGPGTRLTVT.

The chain has TRBV30 and TRBJ1-5; D gene uncertain. V lost 1 base to trimming and J lost 4 bases, with 11 bases between them. The CDR3 length is 14 residues. The V gene's germline CDR1 is GTSNPN and CDR2 SVGIG (reference sequence). This CDR3 reads CAWSGGGGNQPQHF. The CDR3 DNA reads TGTGCCTGGAGTGGGGGAGGAGGAAATCAGCCCCAGCATTTT.

This chain links TRBV5-1 with TRBJ2-1; D not resolved. CDR1 SGHRS and CDR2 YFSETQ come from the germline V gene. CDR3 length: 14 amino acids. V was trimmed by 4 bases and J by 4 bases, leaving 12 bases between them. CDR3 sequence (DNA): TGCGCCAGCAGCCCTGGGGTCGGGTACAATGAGCAGTTCTTC. The encoded protein is CASSPGVGYNEQFF.

This clonotype was seen only once. J is TRBJ2-5 and V is TRBV2; 13 nucleotides match TRBD2. The ends lost 3 bases at V and 3 bases at J; junction bases unmatched: 1. CDR1 is SNHLY, CDR2 FYNNEI, per germline. There are 15 residues in the CDR3. CDR3 nucleotide sequence: TGTGCCAGCAGTGAGACTAGCGGGGGGAAAGAGACCCAGTACTTC. Encoded protein: CASSETSGGKETQYF.

The chain recombines TRBV12-3 or TRBV12-4 with TRBJ1-1; D not certain. Trimming took off 2 bases at V and 1 base at J, with 14 bases between the two ends. This CDR3 is 16 amino acids long. CDR3 region: CASSLSGLSENTEAFF. DNA of the CDR3: TGTGCCAGCAGTTTATCTGGGCTCTCTGAGAACACTGAAGCTTTCTTT.

The J gene is TRBJ2-1, the V gene TRBV5-8, with a possible D match to TRBD2 (7 bases). The CDR3 contains 15 residues. Germline lookup yields CDR1 SGHTS and CDR2 YDEGEE. V lost 2 bases to trimming and J lost 5 bases, with 14 bases between them. The CDR3 DNA is TGTGCCAGCAGCTTTATCGGGGGGCCCCACAATGAGCAGTTCTTC. It specifies CASSFIGGPHNEQFF.

This chain connects TRBV12-3 or TRBV12-4 to TRBJ1-1; weak D call: TRBD1 (5 bases). Trimming took off 7 bases at V and 1 base at J, with 13 bases between the two ends. The CDR3 has 14 residues. The CDR3 sequence: CASTAGHPNTEAFF. The DNA of the CDR3 is TGTGCCAGCACCGCTGGACACCCGAACACTGAAGCTTTCTTT.